The 21 T cell receptor beta chains reported below all come from one sample, sequenced in a study of T cell responses to AZD1222 COVID-19 vaccine (dated by TCRdb to 2020 to 2023). The time point label for this specimen denotes: baseline before first vaccination. To prepare the library, the immunoSEQ multiplex PCR assay was applied. TCRdb stores this immuneACCESS table with in-frame sequences only. Part of the clones is absent; in the studies checked, under half of the shortfall reflects unresolved V genes, and no reason is known for the rest. This sample has 90,000 to 150,000 clones in its table, and around 90% of those were observed once. 8.4% of the sample is held by the ten biggest clonotypes. The input for sequencing was peripheral blood, taken on day 0 of AZD1222 vaccination. These TCRs come from an adult in good health.

This clone has a handful of counts. V and J are TRBV12-3 or TRBV12-4 and TRBJ1-1; D not certain. The V gene lost 8 bases and the J gene lost 1 base, with 5 bases spanning the gap. This CDR3 region has 11 residues. CDR3 sequence: CASGRNTEAFF. CDR3 sequence (DNA): TGTGCCAGCGGACGGAACACTGAAGCTTTCTTT.

This sequence joins TRBV2 and TRBJ2-7; 9 bases map to TRBD1. CDR1 and CDR2 from the germline V gene are SNHLY and FYNNEI. The CDR3 runs 13 residues. The V gene end was trimmed by 4 bases and the J gene end by 7 bases; junction bases not matched to a gene: 5. CDR3 sequence (DNA): TGTGCCAGCAGTGGAGGACAGGGGCGGGAGCAGTACTTC. Translating gives CASSGGQGREQYF.

This chain uses TRBV5-1 with TRBJ1-1, with 7 bases that match TRBD1. The germline CDR1 and CDR2 sequences are SGHRS and YFSETQ. The CDR3 loop spans 15 amino acids. The junction had 3 bases not matched to a gene; V was cut back by 1 base and J by 0 bases. CDR3 sequence reads: CASSLPGQMNTEAFF. CDR3 bases: TGCGCCAGCAGCTTGCCGGGACAGATGAACACTGAAGCTTTCTTT. The full variable domain, rest sourced from reference TRBV5-1 and TRBJ1-1, is KAGVTQTPRYLIKTRGQQVTLSCSPISGHRSVSWYQQTPGQGLQFLFEYFSETQRNKGNFPGRFSGRQFSNSRSEMNVSTLELGDSALYLCASSLPGQMNTEAFFGQGTRLTVV.

The chain recombines TRBV24-1 with TRBJ2-1; D is possibly TRBD2 (5 bases). Germline V gene data show CDR1 as KGHDR and CDR2 as SFDVKD. This CDR3 has 13 residues. V lost 4 bases, J lost 11 bases, and 14 bases lay in between. In nucleotides, the CDR3 is TGTGCCACCAGTGACCCAAGCGACTACCAGCAGTTCTTC. Its protein product is CATSDPSDYQQFF.

The chain joins TRBV18 to TRBJ2-2; no firm D call. The CDR3 runs 15 residues. V lost 3 bases to trimming and J lost 3 bases, with 11 bases between them. Germline loops: CDR1 KGHSH, CDR2 LQKENI. Here the CDR3 DNA reads TGTGCCAGCTCACCGAACGTCGTGGACACCGGGGAGCTGTTTTTT. Protein product: CASSPNVVDTGELFF.

The rearrangement joins TRBV7-6 to TRBJ2-1, with D possibly TRBD1 on 6 matching bases. The CDR3 has 16 amino acids. Germline values: CDR1 SGHVS, CDR2 FNYEAQ. The V and J ends lost 5 bases and 4 bases respectively, with 18 bases between them. The CDR3, as DNA: TGTGCCAGCAGCCCCCAGGCTGGACAGATGTACAATGAGCAGTTCTTC. Amino acids: CASSPQAGQMYNEQFF.

This clone was counted between two and nine times. The chain uses TRBV30 and TRBJ1-2; possible D gene TRBD1, 5 bases. This CDR3 comprises 15 residues. The ends were cut back, 1 base at V and 0 bases at J, with 12 bases in the middle. Germline V gene data show CDR1 as GTSNPN and CDR2 as SVGIG (reference sequence). CDR3 nucleotides: TGTGCCTGGAGTGCGGGGGGGACCCCTAACTATGGCTACACCTTC. As protein: CAWSAGGTPNYGYTF. The complete variable domain, with remaining parts taken from reference TRBV30 and TRBJ1-2, reads SQTIHQWPATLVQPVGSPLSLECTVEGTSNPNLYWYRQAAGRGLQLLFYSVGIGQISSEVPQNLSASRPQDRQFILSSKKLLLSDSGFYLCAWSAGGTPNYGYTFGSGTRLTVV.

The CDR3: CASSSQGAEDTQYF. DNA for the CDR3: TGTGCCAGCAGCTCGCAGGGGGCGGAAGATACGCAGTATTTT. The V and J genes are TRBV5-4 and TRBJ2-3, with 8 bases aligning to TRBD1. J was trimmed by 5 bases and V by 3 bases; bases with no gene match: 5. The germline gives CDR1 SGHNT, CDR2 YYREEE (reference sequence). This CDR3 contains 14 residues.

This chain uses TRBV29-1 with TRBJ1-1, with 7 bases lining up with TRBD1. Per germline, CDR1 SQVTM and CDR2 ANQGSEA. Losses at the gene ends were 7 bases for V and 9 bases for J; bases not matched to a gene: 8. The length of the CDR3 is 11 residues. The CDR3: CSGGTDLKAFF. As DNA, the CDR3 is TGCAGCGGCGGGACAGATTTAAAAGCTTTCTTT.

Worth noting for this clone: A much larger clone lies a single base off, so this may be a read error. The chain uses TRBV11-2 and TRBJ1-1, with no clear D. Germline V gives CDR1 SGHAT, CDR2 FQNNGV. The CDR3 consists of 13 residues. Trimming took off 2 bases at V and 0 bases at J, with 4 bases between the two ends. The CDR3 loop reads CASSLRVNTEAFF. For the CDR3, the DNA is TGTGCCAGCAGCTTACGTGTGAACACTGAAGCTTTCTTT.

Here the CDR3 DNA reads TGCAGCGCTGGGGAGAGGGATCTGTACTATGGCTACACCTTC. This gives the protein CSAGERDLYYGYTF. The gene calls are TRBV29-1 and TRBJ1-2; D gene ambiguous. Germline assignment: CDR1 SQVTM and CDR2 ANQGSEA. The CDR3 is made up of 14 amino acids. V was shortened by 7 bases and J by 3 bases, with 18 bases between the two germline ends.

V and J are TRBV9 and TRBJ1-2; D gene unclear. Germline V lookup: CDR1 SGDLS, CDR2 YYNGEE. The CDR3 has 14 residues. Trimming shortened V by 6 bases and J by 3 bases, and 15 bases separated the two germline ends. The chain's CDR3 is CASTPSGQHYGYTF. CDR3 DNA sequence: TGTGCCAGCACCCCCTCCGGGCAGCACTATGGCTACACCTTC.

The DNA for the CDR3 is TGTGCCAGCAGCCGTACAGGGGGCAATCAGCCCCAGCATTTT. Translated: CASSRTGGNQPQHF. This chain joins TRBV3-1 (or the pseudogene TRBV3-2) and TRBJ1-5; 7 bases match TRBD1. V dropped 4 bases and J dropped 2; count of bases not matched to a gene: 2. The germline V gene encodes CDR1 LGHDT and CDR2 YNNKEL (reference sequence). This CDR3 is 14 amino acids long.

The V call is TRBV30, the J call TRBJ1-1, with 7 bases identical to TRBD1. This CDR3 spans 12 amino acids. Germline loops: CDR1 GTSNPN, CDR2 SVGIG (reference sequence). The ends lost 2 bases at V and 10 bases at J; junction bases unmatched: 7. CDR3 loop: CAWSSGQSVAFF. In DNA, the CDR3 is TGTGCCTGGAGTTCGGGACAGAGCGTAGCTTTCTTT.

This clone occurred once. V gene TRBV9 combines with J gene TRBJ1-2; D is possibly TRBD1 (5 bases). V was shortened by 0 bases and J by 4 bases, with 16 bases between the two germline ends. Germline values: CDR1 SGDLS, CDR2 YYNGEE. This CDR3 has 16 amino acids. CDR3 nucleotide sequence: TGTGCCAGCAGCGTAGCGGGGGGAAGGGGCCCCTATGGCTACACCTTC. Translated, it gives CASSVAGGRGPYGYTF.

The chain is built from TRBV10-3 and TRBJ1-1; D ambiguous. The CDR3 sequence is 14 residues long. The germline V gene encodes CDR1 ENHRY and CDR2 SYGVKD. V was pared by 3 bases and J by 4 bases, with 12 bases between. CDR3 loop: CAISENQVGTEAFF. The CDR3 coding sequence is TGTGCCATCAGTGAAAATCAGGTGGGCACTGAAGCTTTCTTT.

This chain connects TRBV14 to TRBJ1-2, with 8 nucleotides matching TRBD1. Germline assignment: CDR1 SGHDN and CDR2 FVKESK. The CDR3 covers 19 residues. V shed 4 bases and J 3 bases; nucleotides not matched to a gene: 19. The CDR3 nucleotides read TGTGCCAGCAGCCTGACGAATCCGGTACCGGACAGGGTGGACTATGGCTACACCTTC. Its translation is CASSLTNPVPDRVDYGYTF. The variable domain in full, with the rest retrieved from reference TRBV14 and TRBJ1-2, is EAGVTQFPSHSVIEKGQTVTLRCDPISGHDNLYWYRRVMGKEIKFLLHFVKESKQDESGMPNNRFLAERTGGTYSTLKVQPAELEDSGVYFCASSLTNPVPDRVDYGYTFGSGTRLTVV.

This clone has just one count. The genes are TRBV28 and TRBJ2-7; no clear D gene. CDR3 size: 14 residues. Germline CDR1 reads MDHEN; CDR2 reads SYDVKM. The V end was cut by 3 bases, the J end by 1 base, with 10 bases between. The CDR3 DNA sequence: TGTGCCAGCAGTTTGGTAGGCCCGTCCTACGAGCAGTACTTC. Its translation: CASSLVGPSYEQYF.

This chain joins TRBV4-2 and TRBJ2-1; 9 bases align to TRBD1. The ends lost 3 bases at V and 4 bases at J; junction bases unmatched: 13. Germline CDR1 is LGHNA and CDR2 is YNFKEQ. The CDR3 spans 18 residues. CDR3 protein: CASSQNPQQGAVYNEQFF. The DNA of the CDR3 is TGTGCCAGCAGCCAGAATCCTCAACAGGGGGCGGTTTACAATGAGCAGTTCTTC.

V and J are TRBV27 and TRBJ2-7; 9 positions agree with TRBD2. The CDR3 runs 15 residues. J lost 1 base, V lost 6 bases, and 7 bases had no gene match. Looked up from germline, CDR1 is MNHEY and CDR2 is SMNVEV (reference sequence). In nucleotides, the CDR3 is TGTGCCAGCAGGGTTAGAGCGGGAGGTTCCTACGAGCAGTACTTC. Amino acid sequence: CASRVRAGGSYEQYF.

The CDR3: CASREGFGSGANVLTF. The CDR3 DNA reads as TGTGCCAGCAGGGAGGGGTTCGGCTCTGGGGCCAACGTCCTGACTTTC. The chain is built from TRBV27 and TRBJ2-6, with D possibly TRBD2 on 6 matching bases. Germline-derived CDR1 and CDR2 are MNHEY and SMNVEV (reference sequence). With 6 bases removed from V and 0 bases from J, the gap between germline ends came to 12 bases. The CDR3 length is 16 residues.